What follows describes a single TCR beta chain. Starting material of 500 ng total RNA yielded TCR beta cDNA via a constant-region primer. Employing slightly modified ARM-PCR, three nested multiplex PCR rounds were run, and these gave rise to the TCR beta libraries. PCR rounds one and two used TRBV1-TRBV30 forward primers with a C-beta reverse primer for roughly 9 cycles each. TCRdb re-analysed the multiplex PCR reads in MiXCR, keeping a single row per CDR3 protein. Of around 120,000 distinct CDR3 sequences in the sample, approximately 70% are singletons; the top ten hold about a tenth. The data are from a study of tumor-infiltrating lymphocytes in primary liver carcinoma. For the study at large: The patient group consisted of men and women aged 30 to 69 years.

This CDR3 is 13 amino acids long. Trimming cost V 7 bases and J 0 bases, with 10 bases left between them. CDR1 and CDR2 from the germline V gene are DFQATT and SNEGSKA (reference sequence). Co-extracted RNA and DNA came from 20-30 mg of unsorted bulk tissue. The receptor was derived from a woman aged 55-75 years with primary liver carcinoma and hepatitis B virus infection. This rearrangement joins TRBV20-1 to TRBJ1-3; D not resolved. Source material: liver tumor tissue from sampling region 1. Specified subset: tumor region T1, superior pole. Here the CDR3 reads CSVGSDSGNTIYF. In nucleotides, the CDR3 is TGCAGTGTGGGGTCAGACTCTGGAAACACCATATATTTT.